This T cell receptor beta chain emerged from a study of tumor-infiltrating lymphocytes in primary liver carcinoma. Overall study: There were roughly 3.65 to 8 million productive TCRbeta reads per sample, a yield similar across tissue types.

The blood RNA (from unsorted whole blood) was obtained, and germline DNA was also extracted. Concerning this clonotype: Since the CDR3 does not end with the conserved phenylalanine or tryptophan, this likely comes from a read error. The DNA is omitted, as the CDR3 cannot be located on it reliably, and the CDR3 follows TCRdb's listing.

TCR beta cDNA was prepared out of 500 ng total RNA by means of a constant-region primer. Nested multiplex PCR, run for three rounds with slightly modified ARM-PCR, yielded TCR beta libraries. Each of the first two PCR rounds ran approximately 11 cycles with TRBV1-TRBV30 forward and C-beta reverse primers. TCRdb re-analysed the multiplex PCR reads in MiXCR, keeping a single row per CDR3 protein. The table has fewer than 350,000 distinct CDR3 sequences, 65% seen once; the top ten hold about 8.4%. The CDR3 is 14 amino acids long, termini counted. The germline V gene encodes CDR1 MDHEN and CDR2 SYDVKM. This clonotype originated in a man aged 40-55 years with primary liver carcinoma and hepatitis B virus infection. The chain is built from TRBV28 and TRBJ1-3. Source material: peripheral blood. The CDR3 protein is CASFGPRQRNTTYI.